Below are 10 T cell receptor beta chains sequenced from a single sample in a study of cytomegalovirus exposure and HLA in healthy donors. Libraries were prepared by immunoSEQ multiplex PCR; TCRdb keeps only in-frame clonotypes and omits some of them. This table holds roughly 150,000 clones, approximately 84% found once. Material: PBMCs. The origin of the receptors is a young man in good health and CMV-seropositive.

This clone came up a few times. V gene TRBV6-1 combines with J gene TRBJ1-1, with 7 bases lining up with TRBD1. CDR3 length: 15 amino acids. Unmatched junction bases numbered 7, after V lost 5 bases and J lost 1 base. CDR1 and CDR2 from the germline V gene are MNHNS and SASEGT. CDR3 DNA sequence: TGTGCCAGCAGTACCACAGGGGTGGGGAACACTGAAGCTTTCTTT. This codes for CASSTTGVGNTEAFF.

The chain carries TRBV5-1 and TRBJ2-5; the D gene is possibly TRBD2 (6 bases). The germline CDR1 and CDR2 sequences are SGHRS and YFSETQ. The CDR3 has 14 residues. Trimming left V 4 bases short and J 7 bases short, with 17 bases between. Written as DNA, the CDR3 is TGCGCCAGCAGCAACCGGACTACTGTGGGGACCCAGTACTTC. It encodes CASSNRTTVGTQYF. The full variable domain, rest sourced from reference TRBV5-1 and TRBJ2-5, is KAGVTQTPRYLIKTRGQQVTLSCSPISGHRSVSWYQQTPGQGLQFLFEYFSETQRNKGNFPGRFSGRQFSNSRSEMNVSTLELGDSALYLCASSNRTTVGTQYFGPGTRLLVL.

The chain links TRBV5-4 to TRBJ2-5; 8 bases align to TRBD2. The junction had 6 bases not matched to a gene; V was cut back by 3 bases and J by 5 bases. CDR1 SGHNT and CDR2 YYREEE come from the germline V gene (reference sequence). CDR3 length equals 14 residues. The CDR3 is CASSSGGGLETQYF. The CDR3 nucleotides read TGTGCCAGCAGCTCGGGAGGGGGTCTTGAGACCCAGTACTTC.

This clone was detected only once. This chain uses TRBV5-1 with TRBJ1-1, with D hard to call. The CDR3 has 14 residues. With 3 bases removed from V and 4 bases from J, the gap between germline ends came to 13 bases. Germline values: CDR1 SGHRS, CDR2 YFSETQ. The chain's CDR3 is CASSSETVGTEAFF. Written as DNA, the CDR3 is TGCGCCAGCAGCTCGGAGACTGTGGGCACTGAAGCTTTCTTT.

The chain is built from TRBV5-6 and TRBJ1-3; 9 nucleotides match TRBD1. V was pared by 4 bases and J by 4 bases, with 6 bases of the junction left unmatched. The germline CDR1 and CDR2 sequences are SGHDT and YYEEEE. There are 15 residues in the CDR3. CDR3 region: CASSPGQGVGNTIYF. The CDR3 DNA sequence: TGTGCCAGCAGCCCGGGACAGGGAGTCGGAAACACCATATATTTT.

CDR3 protein: CASSPGGGRYQPQHF. CDR3 nucleotides: TGTGCCAGCAGCCCCGGGGGAGGGAGGTATCAGCCCCAGCATTTT. J is TRBJ1-5 and V is TRBV7-6; maybe TRBD1 (5 bases). The CDR3 loop spans 15 amino acids. Trimming removed 5 bases at V and 5 bases at J, with 16 bases between. The germline CDR1 and CDR2 sequences are SGHVS and FNYEAQ.

The V gene is TRBV5-1, the J gene TRBJ1-4, with D possibly being TRBD1 (6 bases). This CDR3 has 13 amino acids. The germline V gene has CDR1 SGHRS and CDR2 YFSETQ. The V end was cut by 6 bases, the J end by 4 bases, with 10 bases between. CDR3 nucleotide sequence: TGCGCCAGCACCGCAGGGGATAATGAAAAACTGTTTTTT. This gives the protein CASTAGDNEKLFF.

The chain joins TRBV5-1 to TRBJ2-7; D unresolved. V lost 0 bases, J lost 4 bases, and 17 bases lay in between. The CDR3 is 16 amino acids. Per germline, CDR1 SGHRS and CDR2 YFSETQ. The CDR3 loop is CASSLAPTGHGYEQYF. The CDR3 DNA is TGCGCCAGCAGCTTGGCCCCTACGGGTCACGGTTACGAGCAGTACTTC.

The rearrangement links TRBV15 to TRBJ1-2; maybe TRBD1 (6 bases). Germline values: CDR1 LNHNV, CDR2 YYDKDF (reference sequence). With 3 bases removed from V and 7 bases from J, the gap between germline ends came to 15 bases. The CDR3 length is 14 residues. The CDR3 nucleotides read TGTGCCACCAGCAGTAGACAGGCCGGCGCTGGCTACACCTTC. This gives the protein CATSSRQAGAGYTF.

The J gene is TRBJ2-1, the V gene TRBV4-3, with TRBD2 as a possible D gene (5 bases). The V and J ends lost 0 bases and 3 bases respectively, with 15 bases between them. The CDR3 totals 17 residues. In germline, CDR1 is LGHNA, CDR2 YSLEER. The CDR3 sequence: CASSQESVGRSYNEQFF. CDR3 in DNA: TGCGCCAGCAGCCAAGAAAGCGTGGGGAGAAGCTACAATGAGCAGTTCTTC.